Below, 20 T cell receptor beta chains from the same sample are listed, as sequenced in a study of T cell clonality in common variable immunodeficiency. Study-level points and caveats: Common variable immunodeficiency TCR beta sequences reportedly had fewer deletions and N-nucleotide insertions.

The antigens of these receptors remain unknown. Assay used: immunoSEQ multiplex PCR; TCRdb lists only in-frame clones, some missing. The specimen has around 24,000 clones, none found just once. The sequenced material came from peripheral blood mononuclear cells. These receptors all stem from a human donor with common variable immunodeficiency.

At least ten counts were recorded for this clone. The CDR3 DNA, read in part, is TGCAGCGTTGCCAGCTCCTACGAG. It is translated as CSVASSYE. The entire CDR3 reads CSVASSYEQYF. The V gene is TRBV29-1, the J gene TRBJ2-7; the D is unclear. The read halts 3 residues ahead of the CDR3 end, with the missing end drawn from the germline J gene. V was cut by 4 bases and J by 0 bases, with 4 bases left in between. CDR1 is SQVTM and CDR2 is ANQGSEA in the germline V gene. The CDR3 spans 11 residues.

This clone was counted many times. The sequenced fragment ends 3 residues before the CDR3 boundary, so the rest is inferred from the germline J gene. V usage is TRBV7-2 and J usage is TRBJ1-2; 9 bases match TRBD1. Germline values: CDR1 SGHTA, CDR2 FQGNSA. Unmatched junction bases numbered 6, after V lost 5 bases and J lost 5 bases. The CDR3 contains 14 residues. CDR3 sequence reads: CASSPNDRGYGYTF. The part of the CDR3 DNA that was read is TGTGCCAGCAGCCCCAACGACAGGGGGTATGGC.

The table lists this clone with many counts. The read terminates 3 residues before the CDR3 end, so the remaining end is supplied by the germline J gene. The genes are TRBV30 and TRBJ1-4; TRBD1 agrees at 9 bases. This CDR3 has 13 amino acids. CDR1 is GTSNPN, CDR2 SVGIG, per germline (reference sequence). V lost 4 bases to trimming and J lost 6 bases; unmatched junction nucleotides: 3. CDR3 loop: CAWNDRGDEKLFF. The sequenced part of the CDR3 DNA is TGTGCCTGGAATGACAGGGGGGATGAAAAA.

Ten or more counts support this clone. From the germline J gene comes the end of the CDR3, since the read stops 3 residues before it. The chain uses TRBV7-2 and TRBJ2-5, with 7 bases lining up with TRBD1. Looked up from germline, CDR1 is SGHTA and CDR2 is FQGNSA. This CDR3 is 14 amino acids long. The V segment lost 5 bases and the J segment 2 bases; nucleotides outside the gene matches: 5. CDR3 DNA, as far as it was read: TGTGCCAGCAGCCCCCGGACAGGTCAAGAGACC. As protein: CASSPRTGQET. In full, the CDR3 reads CASSPRTGQETQYF.

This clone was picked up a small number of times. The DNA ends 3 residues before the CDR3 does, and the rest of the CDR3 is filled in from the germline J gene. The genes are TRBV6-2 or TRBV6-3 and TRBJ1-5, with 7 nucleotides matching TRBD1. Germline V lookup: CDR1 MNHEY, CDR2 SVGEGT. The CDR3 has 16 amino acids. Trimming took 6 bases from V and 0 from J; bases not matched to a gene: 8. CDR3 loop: CASRRPGQNSNQPQHF. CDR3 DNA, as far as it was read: TGTGCCAGCAGACGCCCGGGACAGAATAGCAATCAGCCC.

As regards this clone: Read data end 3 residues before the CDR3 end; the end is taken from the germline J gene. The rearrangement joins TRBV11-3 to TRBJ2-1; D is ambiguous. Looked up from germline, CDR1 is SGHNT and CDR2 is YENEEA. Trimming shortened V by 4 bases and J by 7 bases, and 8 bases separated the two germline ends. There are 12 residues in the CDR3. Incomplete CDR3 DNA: TGTGCCAGCAGCTCTCAGGATAATGAG. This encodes CASSSQDNE. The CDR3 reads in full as CASSSQDNEQFF.

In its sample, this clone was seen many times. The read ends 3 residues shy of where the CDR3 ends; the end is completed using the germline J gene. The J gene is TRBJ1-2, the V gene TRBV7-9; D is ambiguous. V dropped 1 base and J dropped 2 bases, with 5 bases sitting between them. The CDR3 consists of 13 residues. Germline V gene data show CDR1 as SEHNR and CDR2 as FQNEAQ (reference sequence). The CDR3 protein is CASSLEGNYGYTF. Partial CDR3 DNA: TGTGCCAGCAGCTTAGAAGGGAACTATGGC.

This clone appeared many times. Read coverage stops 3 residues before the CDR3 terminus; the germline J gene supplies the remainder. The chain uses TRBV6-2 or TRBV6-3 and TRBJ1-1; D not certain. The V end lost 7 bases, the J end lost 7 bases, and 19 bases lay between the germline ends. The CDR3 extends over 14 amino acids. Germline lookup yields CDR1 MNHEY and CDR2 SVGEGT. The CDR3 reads CASNPQGSQVEAFF. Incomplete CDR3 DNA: TGTGCCAGCAATCCTCAAGGGTCGCAGGTTGAA.

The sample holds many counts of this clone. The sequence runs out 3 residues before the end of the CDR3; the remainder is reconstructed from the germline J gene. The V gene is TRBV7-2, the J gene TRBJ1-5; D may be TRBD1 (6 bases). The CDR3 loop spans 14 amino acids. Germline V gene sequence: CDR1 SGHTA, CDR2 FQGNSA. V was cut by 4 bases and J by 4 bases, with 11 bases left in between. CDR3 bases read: TGTGCCAGCAGCTCCTCAGGGGTAAATCAGCCC. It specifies CASSSSGVNQP. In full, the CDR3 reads CASSSSGVNQPQHF.

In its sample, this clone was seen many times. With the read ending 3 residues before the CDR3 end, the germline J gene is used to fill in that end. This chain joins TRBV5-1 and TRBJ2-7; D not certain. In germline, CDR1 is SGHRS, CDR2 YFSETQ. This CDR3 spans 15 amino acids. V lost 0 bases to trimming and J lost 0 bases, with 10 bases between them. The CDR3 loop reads CASSLGPGSSYEQYF. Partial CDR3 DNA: TGCGCCAGCAGCTTGGGTCCCGGTTCCTCCTACGAG.

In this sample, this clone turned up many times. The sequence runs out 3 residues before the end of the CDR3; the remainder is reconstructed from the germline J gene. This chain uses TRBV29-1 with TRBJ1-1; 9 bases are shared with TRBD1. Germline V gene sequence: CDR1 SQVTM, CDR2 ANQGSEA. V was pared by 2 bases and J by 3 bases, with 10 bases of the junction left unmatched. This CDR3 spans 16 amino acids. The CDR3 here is CSVESWTGAGDTEAFF. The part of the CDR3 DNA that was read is TGCAGCGTTGAATCCTGGACAGGGGCTGGGGACACTGAA. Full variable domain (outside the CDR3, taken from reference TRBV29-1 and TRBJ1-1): SAVISQKPSRDICQRGTSLTIQCQVDSQVTMMFWYRQQPGQSLTLIATANQGSEATYESGFVIDKFPISRPNLTFSTLTVSNMSPEDSSIYLCSVESWTGAGDTEAFFGQGTRLTVV.

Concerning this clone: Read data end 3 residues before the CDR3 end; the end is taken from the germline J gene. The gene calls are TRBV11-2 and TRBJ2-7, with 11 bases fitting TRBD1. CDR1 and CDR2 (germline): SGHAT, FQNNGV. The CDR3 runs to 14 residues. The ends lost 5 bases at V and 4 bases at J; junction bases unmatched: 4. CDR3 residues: CASSPGTGGYEQYF. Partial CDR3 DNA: TGTGCCAGCAGCCCGGGGACAGGGGGTTACGAG.

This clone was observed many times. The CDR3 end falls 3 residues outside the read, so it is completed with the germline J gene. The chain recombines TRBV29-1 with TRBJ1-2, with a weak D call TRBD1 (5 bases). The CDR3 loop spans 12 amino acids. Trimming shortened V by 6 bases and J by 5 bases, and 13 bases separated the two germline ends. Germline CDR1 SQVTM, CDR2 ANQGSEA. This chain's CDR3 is CSVPGRAYGYTF. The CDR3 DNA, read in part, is TGCAGCGTACCCGGCAGGGCATATGGC. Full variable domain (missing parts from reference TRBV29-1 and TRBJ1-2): SAVISQKPSRDICQRGTSLTIQCQVDSQVTMMFWYRQQPGQSLTLIATANQGSEATYESGFVIDKFPISRPNLTFSTLTVSNMSPEDSSIYLCSVPGRAYGYTFGSGTRLTVV.

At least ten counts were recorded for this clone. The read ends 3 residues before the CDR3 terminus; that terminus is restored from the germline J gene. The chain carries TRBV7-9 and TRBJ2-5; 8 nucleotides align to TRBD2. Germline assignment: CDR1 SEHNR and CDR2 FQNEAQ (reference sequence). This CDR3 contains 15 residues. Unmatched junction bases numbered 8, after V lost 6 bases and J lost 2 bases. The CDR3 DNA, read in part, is TGTGCCAGCAGAAGCCAAACTAGCGGACAAGAGACC. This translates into CASRSQTSGQET. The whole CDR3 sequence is CASRSQTSGQETQYF.

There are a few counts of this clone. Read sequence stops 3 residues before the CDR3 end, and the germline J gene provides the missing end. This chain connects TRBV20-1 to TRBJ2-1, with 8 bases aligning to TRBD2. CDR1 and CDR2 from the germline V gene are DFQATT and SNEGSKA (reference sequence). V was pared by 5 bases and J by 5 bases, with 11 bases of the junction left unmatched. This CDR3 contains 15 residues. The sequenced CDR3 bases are TGCAGTGCTCAAAAACTCGGGGGGGCGGACAATGAG. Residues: CSAQKLGGADNE. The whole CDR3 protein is CSAQKLGGADNEQFF.

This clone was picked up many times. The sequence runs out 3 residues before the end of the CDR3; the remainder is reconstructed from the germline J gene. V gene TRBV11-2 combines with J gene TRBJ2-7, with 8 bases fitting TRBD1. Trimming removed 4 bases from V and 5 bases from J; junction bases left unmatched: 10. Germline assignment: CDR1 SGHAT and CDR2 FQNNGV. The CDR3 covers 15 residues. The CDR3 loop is CASSSETGVRNEQYF. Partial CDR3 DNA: TGTGCCAGCAGCTCCGAGACAGGGGTCCGCAACGAG.

The CDR3 region is CASSLGRETDTQYF. Incomplete CDR3 DNA: TGTGCCAGCAGTTTGGGCAGGGAAACAGATACG. The V call is TRBV6-2 or TRBV6-3, the J call TRBJ2-3; perhaps TRBD1 as D (5 bases). The read ends 3 residues shy of where the CDR3 ends; the end is completed using the germline J gene. Germline CDR1 MNHEY, CDR2 SVGEGT. V was trimmed by 4 bases and J by 3 bases, leaving 11 bases between them. The CDR3 has 14 residues.

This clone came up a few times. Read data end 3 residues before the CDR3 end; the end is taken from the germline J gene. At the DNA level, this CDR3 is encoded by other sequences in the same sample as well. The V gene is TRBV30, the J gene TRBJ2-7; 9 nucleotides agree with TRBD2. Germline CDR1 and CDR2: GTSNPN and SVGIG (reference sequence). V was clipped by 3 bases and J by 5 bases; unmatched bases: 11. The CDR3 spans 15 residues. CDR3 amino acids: CAWRGLAGPGNEQYF. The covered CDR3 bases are TGTGCCTGGAGGGGCCTAGCGGGGCCGGGGAACGAG. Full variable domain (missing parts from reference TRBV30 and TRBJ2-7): SQTIHQWPATLVQPVGSPLSLECTVEGTSNPNLYWYRQAAGRGLQLLFYSVGIGQISSEVPQNLSASRPQDRQFILSSKKLLLSDSGFYLCAWRGLAGPGNEQYFGPGTRLTVT.

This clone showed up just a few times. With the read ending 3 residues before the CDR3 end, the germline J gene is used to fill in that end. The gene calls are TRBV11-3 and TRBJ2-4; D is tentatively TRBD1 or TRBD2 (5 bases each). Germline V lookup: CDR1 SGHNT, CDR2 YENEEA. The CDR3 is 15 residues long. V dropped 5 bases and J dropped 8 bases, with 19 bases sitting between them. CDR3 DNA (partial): TGTGCCAGCAGCCGGGATGGAACTCAGGGAGACATT. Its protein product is CASSRDGTQGDI. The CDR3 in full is CASSRDGTQGDIQYF.

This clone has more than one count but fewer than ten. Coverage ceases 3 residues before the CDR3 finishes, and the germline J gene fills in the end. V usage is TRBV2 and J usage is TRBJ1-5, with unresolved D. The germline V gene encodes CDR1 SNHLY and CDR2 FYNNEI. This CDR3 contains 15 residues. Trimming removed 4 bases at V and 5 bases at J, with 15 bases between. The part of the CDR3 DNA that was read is TGTGCCAGCAGTGTAAACGAGGGTTTCTATCAGCCC. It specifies CASSVNEGFYQP. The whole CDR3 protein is CASSVNEGFYQPQHF.